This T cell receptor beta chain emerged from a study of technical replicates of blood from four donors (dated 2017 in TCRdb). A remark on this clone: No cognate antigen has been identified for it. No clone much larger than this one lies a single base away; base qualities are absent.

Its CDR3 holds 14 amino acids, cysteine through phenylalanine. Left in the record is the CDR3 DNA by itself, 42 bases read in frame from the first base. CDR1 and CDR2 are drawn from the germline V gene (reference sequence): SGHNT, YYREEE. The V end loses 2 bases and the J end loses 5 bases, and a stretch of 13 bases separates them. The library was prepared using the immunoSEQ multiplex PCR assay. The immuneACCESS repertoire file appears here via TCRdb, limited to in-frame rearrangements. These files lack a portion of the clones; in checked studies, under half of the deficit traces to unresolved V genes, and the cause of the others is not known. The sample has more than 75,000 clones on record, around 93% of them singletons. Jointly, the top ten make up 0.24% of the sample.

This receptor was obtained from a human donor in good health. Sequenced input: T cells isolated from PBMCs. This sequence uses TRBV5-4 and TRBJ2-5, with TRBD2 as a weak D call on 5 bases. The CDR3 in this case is CASSFLRERETQYF. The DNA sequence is TGTGCCAGCAGCTTTTTAAGGGAGCGGGAGACCCAGTACTTC.